The 26 T cell receptor beta chains below come from one sample, sequenced in a study of T cells after yellow fever vaccination. TCRdb reprocessed the 5' RACE reads with MiXCR, giving one entry per CDR3 protein. The sample includes 200,000 or so distinct CDR3 sequences, around 6.7% of them seen just once. Sequenced material: CD4+ T cells sorted from PBMCs, taken on the day of the yellow fever booster vaccination. These receptors were obtained from a man aged 30 to 45 who received the YFV17D yellow fever vaccine.

Many counts were recorded for this clonotype. The CDR3 here is CASNSLGGGRTGFF. CDR3 nucleotides: TGTGCCAGCAATTCATTGGGTGGGGGCCGGACGGGCTTCTTC. V is TRBV12-3 or TRBV12-4 and J is TRBJ2-1; possibly TRBD1 for D (6 bases). This CDR3 is built from 14 residues. Trimming shortened V by 7 bases and J by 16 bases, and 26 bases separated the two germline ends.

This clonotype has a handful of counts. The V gene is TRBV7-8, the J gene TRBJ2-2; 7 positions match TRBD1. The CDR3 has 15 amino acids. CDR1 is SGHVS and CDR2 is FQNEAQ in the germline V gene. Germline trimming cut 6 bases from V and 2 bases from J; bases unmatched to any gene: 6. The CDR3 spells CASSSQGVNTGELFF. The CDR3 region has the DNA TGTGCCAGCAGTTCCCAGGGGGTCAACACCGGGGAGCTGTTTTTT.

This clonotype has only a few counts. The chain joins TRBV20-1 to TRBJ1-1; D gene uncertain. The length of the CDR3 is 13 residues. Germline V CDR1 and CDR2: DFQATT, SNEGSKA (reference sequence). V lost 6 bases and J lost 1, with 12 bases in between. The CDR3 reads CSAKRASNTEAFF. As DNA, the CDR3 is TGCAGTGCCAAGAGGGCCTCGAACACTGAAGCTTTCTTT.

This clonotype came up many times. The rearrangement links TRBV11-2 to TRBJ2-7; D ambiguous. The CDR3 loop spans 16 amino acids. From germline, CDR1 is SGHAT and CDR2 FQNNGV. V lost 2 bases to trimming and J lost 2 bases, with 16 bases between them. The CDR3 DNA follows: TGTGCCAGCAGCTTAAATCGAAGTAGGAAGACCTACGAGCAGTACTTC. Translated, it gives CASSLNRSRKTYEQYF.

The chain combines TRBV6-1 with TRBJ2-2; D gene uncertain. Germline lookup yields CDR1 MNHNS and CDR2 SASEGT. The germline V and J ends were trimmed by 4 bases and 6 bases, with 6 bases remaining between them. This CDR3 has 12 residues. Written as DNA, the CDR3 is TGTGCCAGCAGTGCTAGAGCCGGGGAGCTGTTTTTT. Residues: CASSARAGELFF.

This clonotype showed up many times. The rearrangement links TRBV28 to TRBJ2-7; no reliable D call. The CDR3 has 13 amino acids. Trimming pared 10 bases from V and 0 bases from J, leaving 13 bases between. Germline V lookup: CDR1 MDHEN, CDR2 SYDVKM. This CDR3 reads CATEDGFSYEQYF. DNA for the CDR3: TGTGCCACCGAGGACGGATTCTCCTACGAGCAGTACTTC.

This clonotype was seen at least ten times. This sequence joins TRBV5-1 and TRBJ2-5, with 7 bases matching TRBD2. The CDR3 is 16 amino acids. V dropped 5 bases and J dropped 5; count of bases not matched to a gene: 15. Germline CDR1 and CDR2: SGHRS and YFSETQ. CDR3 residues: CASRFREGGGSETQYF. The DNA of the CDR3 is TGCGCCAGCAGGTTCCGTGAAGGAGGCGGGAGTGAGACCCAGTACTTC.

The chain employs TRBV5-4 and TRBJ2-7; 11 nucleotides line up with TRBD2. The CDR3 has 15 residues. Germline loops: CDR1 SGHNT, CDR2 YYREEE (reference sequence). V dropped 5 bases and J dropped 5; count of bases not matched to a gene: 9. The CDR3, as DNA: TGTGCCAGCAGTTTACGACTAGCGGGAACTCACGAGCAGTACTTC. Protein: CASSLRLAGTHEQYF.

The rearrangement links TRBV7-9 to TRBJ2-5; the match to TRBD2 covers 9 bases. This CDR3 has 16 residues. V lost 2 bases, J lost 5 bases, and 9 bases stayed unmatched. The germline CDR1 and CDR2 sequences are SEHNR and FQNEAQ (reference sequence). In DNA form, the CDR3 reads TGTGCCAGCAGCTTACGGTACGAGCGGGAGGTTGAGACCCAGTACTTC. This sequence encodes CASSLRYEREVETQYF.

This clonotype was found a few times. V and J are TRBV20-1 and TRBJ1-1; a weak D match, TRBD1 (5 bases). Trimming took 1 base from V and 6 from J, leaving 12 bases between them. CDR3 length equals 13 residues. Per germline, CDR1 DFQATT and CDR2 SNEGSKA (reference sequence). The CDR3 DNA reads TGCAGTGCTAGAGTATTTGTGGGGGCTGAAGCTTTCTTT. As protein: CSARVFVGAEAFF.

This rearrangement joins TRBV18 to TRBJ2-7; no definite D call. The V and J ends lost 3 bases and 0 bases respectively, with 18 bases between them. This CDR3 has 17 amino acids. Germline V gene lookup returns CDR1 KGHSH and CDR2 LQKENI. The chain's CDR3 is CASSPPGSLMNSYEQYF. The CDR3 DNA follows: TGTGCCAGCTCACCCCCGGGTAGCCTAATGAACTCCTACGAGCAGTACTTC. The full variable domain, with the rest looked up from reference TRBV18 and TRBJ2-7, is NAGVMQNPRHLVRRRGQEARLRCSPMKGHSHVYWYRQLPEEGLKFMVYLQKENIIDESGMPKERFSAEFPKEGPSILRIQQVVRGDSAAYFCASSPPGSLMNSYEQYFGPGTRLTVT.

Remarks on this clonotype: This could be a read error, since a much larger clone is one nucleotide away. The rearrangement uses TRBV7-6 and TRBJ2-2, with D perhaps TRBD2 (5 bases). CDR3 length equals 14 residues. The V gene lost 8 bases and the J gene lost 9 bases, with 19 bases spanning the gap. CDR1 is SGHVS, CDR2 FNYEAQ, per germline. CDR3 DNA: TGTGCCAGCGGCTCCTCATCGGGATCCCGGGAGCTGTTTTTT. Amino acid sequence: CASGSSSGSRELFF.

The rearrangement joins TRBV6-1 to TRBJ2-7, with D tentatively TRBD1 or TRBD2 (5 bases each). This CDR3 has 15 residues. Trimming stripped 4 bases from V and 0 bases from J, with 13 bases between. Germline loops: CDR1 MNHNS, CDR2 SASEGT. CDR3 bases: TGTGCCAGCAGTGCCCTACATGGGACCTCCTACGAGCAGTACTTC. This encodes CASSALHGTSYEQYF.

This clonotype has at least ten counts. The DNA is omitted, as the CDR3 cannot be located on it reliably, and the CDR3 follows TCRdb's listing. V is TRBV27 and J is TRBJ2-1; the tabulated D call, TRBD2, remains unverified against the DNA. CDR1 and CDR2 (germline): MNHEY, SMNVEV (reference sequence). A total of 13 residues make up the CDR3, ends included. CDR3 protein: CASSRDFGNEQFF.

The table lists this clonotype with a few counts. The chain is built from TRBV2 and TRBJ2-1, with D possibly TRBD2 on 6 matching bases. The CDR3 extends over 16 amino acids. The germline gives CDR1 SNHLY, CDR2 FYNNEI. Trimming shortened V by 6 bases and J by 3 bases, and 18 bases separated the two germline ends. CDR3 sequence reads: CASRFLSGAHYNEQFF. The CDR3 coding sequence is TGTGCCAGCAGATTCCTTAGCGGCGCCCACTACAATGAGCAGTTCTTC.

This clonotype was seen at least ten times. The V and J genes are TRBV4-2 and TRBJ2-2; 7 bases match TRBD2. The length of the CDR3 is 17 residues. The V and J ends lost 1 base and 1 base, in that order; junction bases with no gene match: 6. Germline CDR1 is LGHNA and CDR2 is YNFKEQ. Here the CDR3 reads CASSQATGTMNTGELFF. The CDR3 DNA sequence: TGTGCCAGCAGCCAAGCCACTGGGACTATGAACACCGGGGAGCTGTTTTTT.

This CDR3 is CASSVEGQGAYGYTF. DNA of the CDR3: TGTGCCAGCAGCGTAGAGGGGCAGGGGGCTTATGGCTACACCTTC. The rearrangement links TRBV9 to TRBJ1-2, with TRBD1 matching 8 bases. CDR3 size: 15 residues. From germline, CDR1 is SGDLS and CDR2 YYNGEE. The junction had 6 bases not matched to a gene; V was cut back by 0 bases and J by 5 bases.

This chain connects TRBV5-1 to TRBJ1-1; 7 bases agree with TRBD1. Germline V gives CDR1 SGHRS, CDR2 YFSETQ. The CDR3 is 14 residues long. Trimming at V came to 4 bases and at J to 1 base, leaving 4 bases not matched to a gene. The CDR3 DNA sequence: TGCGCCAGCAGCATCGGGACAGCGAACACTGAAGCTTTCTTT. It yields the protein CASSIGTANTEAFF.

This rearrangement joins TRBV4-2 to TRBJ2-5, with TRBD2 identical over 7 bases. The J segment lost 3 bases and the V segment lost 0 bases, leaving 7 bases of the junction unmatched. Germline-derived CDR1 and CDR2 are LGHNA and YNFKEQ. This CDR3 region has 16 residues. CDR3 protein: CASSQEASGHKETQYF. The DNA for the CDR3 is TGTGCCAGCAGCCAAGAAGCTAGCGGACATAAAGAGACCCAGTACTTC.

The gene calls are TRBV27 and TRBJ2-7; D is undetermined. Germline assignment: CDR1 MNHEY and CDR2 SMNVEV (reference sequence). Trimming left V 4 bases short and J 0 bases short, with 13 bases between. The length of the CDR3 is 15 residues. DNA of the CDR3: TGTGCCAGCAGTTCCAAAGGTCGATACTCCTACGAGCAGTACTTC. Translated: CASSSKGRYSYEQYF.

The gene calls are TRBV20-1 and TRBJ2-1; D is ambiguous. The CDR3 is 13 amino acids. Germline CDR1 reads DFQATT; CDR2 reads SNEGSKA (reference sequence). Trimming took 4 bases from V and 6 from J, leaving 13 bases between them. The DNA for the CDR3 is TGCAGTGCTACCTCGGCTAGGGCCAATGAGCAGTTCTTC. Protein product: CSATSARANEQFF.

The chain is built from TRBV7-2 and TRBJ1-5; D perhaps matches TRBD1 (6 bases). The germline gives CDR1 SGHTA, CDR2 FQGNSA. V lost 3 bases and J lost 5, with 17 bases in between. The CDR3 runs 16 residues. CDR3 loop: CASSLGGPGQDQPQHF. The CDR3 nucleotides read TGTGCCAGCAGCTTGGGGGGGCCGGGACAAGATCAGCCCCAGCATTTT.

This clonotype has at least ten counts. The chain has TRBV5-1 and TRBJ2-3, with 10 positions matching TRBD1. The germline gives CDR1 SGHRS, CDR2 YFSETQ. V dropped 0 bases and J dropped 2; count of bases not matched to a gene: 3. The CDR3 sequence is 16 residues long. CDR3 in amino acids: CASSLGQGASTDTQYF. CDR3 in DNA: TGCGCCAGCAGCTTGGGACAGGGGGCATCCACAGATACGCAGTATTTT.

This clonotype has a count of ten or more. The chain has TRBV2 and TRBJ2-7; 11 bases fit TRBD2. CDR1 and CDR2 (germline): SNHLY, FYNNEI. CDR3 length equals 14 residues. V was pared by 5 bases and J by 3 bases, with 3 bases of the junction left unmatched. The CDR3 sequence is CASSIAGGYYEQYF. The CDR3 nucleotides are TGTGCCAGCAGTATAGCGGGAGGGTACTACGAGCAGTACTTC.

This rearrangement joins TRBV20-1 to TRBJ2-1; D uncertain. The germline CDR1 and CDR2 sequences are DFQATT and SNEGSKA (reference sequence). The CDR3 extends over 14 amino acids. V was shortened by 3 bases and J by 3 bases, with 12 bases between the two germline ends. CDR3 loop: CSASNPSYYNEQFF. The CDR3, as DNA: TGCAGTGCTAGCAATCCTTCCTACTACAATGAGCAGTTCTTC.

This clonotype came up many times. The V gene is TRBV20-1, the J gene TRBJ2-2; weak D call: TRBD2 (5 bases). This CDR3 comprises 14 residues. The V end was cut by 6 bases, the J end by 8 bases, with 19 bases between. CDR1 DFQATT and CDR2 SNEGSKA come from the germline V gene (reference sequence). In DNA, the CDR3 is TGCAGTGCCCTGGGTCCCTCACCGGGGGGGGAGCTGTTTTTT. Its protein is CSALGPSPGGELFF.